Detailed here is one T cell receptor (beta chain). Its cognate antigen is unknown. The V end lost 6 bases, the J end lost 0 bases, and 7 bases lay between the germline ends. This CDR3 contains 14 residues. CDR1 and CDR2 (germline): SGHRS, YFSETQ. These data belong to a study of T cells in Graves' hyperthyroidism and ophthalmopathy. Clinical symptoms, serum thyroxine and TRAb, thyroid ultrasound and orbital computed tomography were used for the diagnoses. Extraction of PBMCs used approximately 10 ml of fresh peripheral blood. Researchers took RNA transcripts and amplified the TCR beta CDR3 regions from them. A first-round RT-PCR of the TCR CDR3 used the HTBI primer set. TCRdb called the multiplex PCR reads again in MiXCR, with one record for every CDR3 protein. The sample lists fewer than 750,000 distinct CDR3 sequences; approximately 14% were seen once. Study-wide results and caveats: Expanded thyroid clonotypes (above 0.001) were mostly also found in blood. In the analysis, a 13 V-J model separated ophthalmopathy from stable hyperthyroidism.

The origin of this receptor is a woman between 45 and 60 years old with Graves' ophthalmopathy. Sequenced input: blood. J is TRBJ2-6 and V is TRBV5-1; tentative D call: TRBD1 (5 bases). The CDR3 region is CASIDSSGANVLTF. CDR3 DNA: TGCGCCAGCATCGACAGCTCTGGGGCCAACGTCCTGACTTTC.